These 18 T cell receptor beta chains originate from one sample sequenced in a study of blood T cells in healthy people across ages (dated by TCRdb to the mid-2010s). Libraries were built with 5' RACE. The instrument given in TCRdb is Illumina HiSeq 2500. A second PCR of about 7 to 12 cycles was run with a J-beta primer mix and a sample-barcoded 5' primer. TCRdb applied fastp at Q25 and MiXCR to the public reads, then kept only in-frame beta chains. Rows with one shared CDR3 protein collapse into an entry with the most common genes and DNA. The sample table records 2 million or so distinct CDR3 sequences; roughly 52% of these occur just once. Over 2% of the sample is taken by the ten largest. The sequencing input was blood. The receptors come from a woman aged 40 to 55 in good health.

This clonotype has a handful of counts. The chain has TRBV28 and TRBJ2-1, with D possibly matching TRBD2 (7 bases). Germline loops: CDR1 MDHEN, CDR2 SYDVKM. CDR3 length equals 15 residues. The V end was cut by 3 bases, the J end by 8 bases, with 17 bases between. The CDR3 protein is CASSFAGAGADEQFF. The CDR3, as DNA: TGTGCCAGCAGTTTTGCGGGGGCGGGGGCGGATGAGCAGTTCTTC.

This clonotype was seen just once. This chain uses TRBV20-1 with TRBJ2-4; 8 nucleotides match TRBD1. The germline CDR1 and CDR2 sequences are DFQATT and SNEGSKA (reference sequence). The junction had 12 bases not matched to a gene; V was cut back by 2 bases and J by 6 bases. This CDR3 region has 16 residues. The CDR3 DNA is TGCAGTGCTAGACTCGTCCCAGGGGGCGAATCAAACATTCAGTACTTC. It translates to CSARLVPGGESNIQYF.

The chain couples TRBV29-1 to TRBJ1-2; 7 bases agree with TRBD1. V gave up 7 bases and J gave up 2 bases; unmatched junction bases: 13. From germline, CDR1 is SQVTM and CDR2 ANQGSEA. The CDR3 spans 15 residues. Here the CDR3 reads CSARRQGRGNYGYTF. The CDR3 nucleotides are TGCAGCGCCCGGCGACAGGGACGGGGGAACTATGGCTACACCTTC. The variable domain in full, with the rest retrieved from reference TRBV29-1 and TRBJ1-2, is SAVISQKPSRDICQRGTSLTIQCQVDSQVTMMFWYRQQPGQSLTLIATANQGSEATYESGFVIDKFPISRPNLTFSTLTVSNMSPEDSSIYLCSARRQGRGNYGYTFGSGTRLTVV.

This clonotype was counted between two and nine times. The chain joins TRBV6-1 to TRBJ2-7, with 10 bases aligning to TRBD1. The J segment lost 2 bases and the V segment lost 4 bases, leaving 5 bases of the junction unmatched. Germline CDR1 is MNHNS and CDR2 is SASEGT. CDR3 length equals 15 residues. CDR3 DNA: TGTGCCAGCAGTGGACGGGACAGGGGAACCTACGAGCAGTACTTC. Residues: CASSGRDRGTYEQYF.

The V gene is TRBV4-1, the J gene TRBJ2-1; possible D gene TRBD2, 6 bases. V dropped 3 bases and J dropped 10 bases, with 31 bases sitting between them. This CDR3 has 19 amino acids. In germline, CDR1 is MGHRA, CDR2 YSYEKL. CDR3 residues: CASSHKIGLGPREVREQFF. For the CDR3, the DNA is TGCGCCAGCAGCCACAAGATAGGTTTGGGACCTAGGGAGGTCAGGGAGCAGTTCTTC.

In DNA, the CDR3 is TGCAGTGCTAGAGATCGAGGGCGGATGGAGACCCAGTACTTC. It codes for CSARDRGRMETQYF. V and J are TRBV20-1 and TRBJ2-7, with D tentatively TRBD2 (5 bases). The better agreement between TRBJ2-5 and the DNA end casts doubt on the J call. This CDR3 region has 14 residues. CDR1 is DFQATT, CDR2 SNEGSKA, per germline (reference sequence).

This clonotype was observed a handful of times. The V call is TRBV20-1, the J call TRBJ2-7; D possibly corresponds to TRBD1 (6 bases). The CDR3 is made up of 12 amino acids. V lost 6 bases, J lost 2 bases, and 11 bases lay in between. Germline lookup yields CDR1 DFQATT and CDR2 SNEGSKA (reference sequence). Here the CDR3 reads CSARDIAYEQYF. Here the CDR3 DNA reads TGCAGTGCCCGGGACATTGCCTACGAGCAGTACTTC.

The gene calls are TRBV9 and TRBJ1-6, with D unresolved. V was pared by 1 base and J by 0 bases, with 11 bases between. This CDR3 has 17 amino acids. Germline CDR1 is SGDLS and CDR2 is YYNGEE. The CDR3 loop reads CASSVKALSSYNSPLHF. As DNA, the CDR3 is TGTGCCAGCAGCGTAAAGGCACTGAGCTCCTATAATTCACCCCTCCACTTT.

The chain has TRBV20-1 and TRBJ2-3; D ambiguous. Trimming pared 3 bases from V and 4 bases from J, leaving 8 bases between. The V gene's germline CDR1 is DFQATT and CDR2 SNEGSKA (reference sequence). The CDR3 has 12 amino acids. This chain's CDR3 is CSASPSADTQYF. For the CDR3, the DNA is TGCAGTGCTAGCCCGAGTGCAGATACGCAGTATTTT.

This sequence joins TRBV5-1 and TRBJ2-7; weak D call: TRBD1 (6 bases). CDR3 size: 15 residues. Germline assignment: CDR1 SGHRS and CDR2 YFSETQ. Trimming stripped 4 bases from V and 2 bases from J, with 16 bases between. The CDR3 nucleotides read TGCGCCAGCAGCCTGGAACGGGACATTCCCTACGAGCAGTACTTC. It yields the protein CASSLERDIPYEQYF.

This clonotype was seen once. The chain combines TRBV9 with TRBJ2-3; D remains ambiguous. Trimming took 0 bases from V and 1 from J, leaving 6 bases between them. Germline V gene lookup returns CDR1 SGDLS and CDR2 YYNGEE. The CDR3 covers 14 residues. The CDR3 protein is CASSVVPGTDTQYF. CDR3 DNA: TGTGCCAGCAGCGTAGTACCAGGCACAGATACGCAGTATTTT.

The genes are TRBV20-1 and TRBJ2-1; 7 positions agree with TRBD2. CDR3 length equals 14 residues. Germline-derived CDR1 and CDR2 are DFQATT and SNEGSKA (reference sequence). The V segment lost 6 bases and the J segment 5 bases; nucleotides outside the gene matches: 10. CDR3 coding DNA: TGCAGTGCCCCGCAGGCTAGCGGCCACAATGAGCAGTTCTTC. It yields the protein CSAPQASGHNEQFF.

This chain uses TRBV20-1 with TRBJ2-4; TRBD2 matches at 8 bases. This CDR3 spans 16 amino acids. The germline gives CDR1 DFQATT, CDR2 SNEGSKA (reference sequence). The ends lost 0 bases at V and 1 base at J; junction bases unmatched: 5. CDR3 loop: CSAREVASGAKNIQYF. DNA for the CDR3: TGCAGTGCTAGAGAAGTGGCTAGCGGGGCCAAAAACATTCAGTACTTC.

V gene TRBV6-5 combines with J gene TRBJ2-5, with TRBD1 matching over 9 bases. The J call is in doubt because the DNA end fits TRBJ2-7 better. The germline V gene encodes CDR1 MNHEY and CDR2 SVGAGI. The CDR3 is 16 residues long. CDR3 in amino acids: CASSLRQGQGYNEQYF. In DNA form, the CDR3 reads TGTGCCAGCAGCCTGAGGCAGGGACAGGGATACAACGAGCAGTACTTC.

The genes are TRBV9 and TRBJ1-2, with 8 positions matching TRBD1. The germline V gene encodes CDR1 SGDLS and CDR2 YYNGEE. Unmatched junction bases numbered 11, after V lost 3 bases and J lost 4 bases. The CDR3 length is 16 residues. DNA for the CDR3: TGTGCCAGCAGCGGGATATCGGACAGGGATTTCTATGGCTACACCTTC. Translating it yields CASSGISDRDFYGYTF.

This clonotype was picked up a small number of times. The chain combines TRBV7-9 with TRBJ1-6; D is undetermined. The CDR3 runs to 14 residues. V lost 5 bases and J lost 10, with 15 bases in between. Germline-derived CDR1 and CDR2 are SEHNR and FQNEAQ (reference sequence). The CDR3 DNA sequence: TGTGCCAGCAGCACCCAAGTTCGATACTCACCCCTCCACTTT. This gives the protein CASSTQVRYSPLHF. Looking up the rest from reference TRBV7-9 and TRBJ1-6 gives the full variable domain: DTGVSQNPRHKITKRGQNVTFRCDPISEHNRLYWYRQTLGQGPEFLTYFQNEAQLEKSRLLSDRFSAERPKGSFSTLEIQRTEQGDSAMYLCASSTQVRYSPLHFGNGTRLTVT.

The table lists this clonotype with a few counts. The chain combines TRBV7-2 with TRBJ2-5; TRBD2 might be the D (5 bases). Trimming shortened V by 1 base and J by 1 base, and 13 bases separated the two germline ends. Germline CDR1 and CDR2: SGHTA and FQGNSA. The CDR3 has 16 residues. The CDR3: CASSLESVGVQETQYF. CDR3 bases: TGTGCCAGCAGCTTAGAATCGGTCGGGGTCCAAGAGACCCAGTACTTC.

The gene calls are TRBV20-1 and TRBJ2-3, with TRBD2 matching over 13 bases. V gave up 4 bases and J gave up 6 bases; unmatched junction bases: 4. This CDR3 has 14 amino acids. Germline V gene sequence: CDR1 DFQATT, CDR2 SNEGSKA (reference sequence). CDR3 residues: CSATRTSGGDTQYF. Written as DNA, the CDR3 is TGCAGTGCTACAAGGACTAGCGGGGGTGATACGCAGTATTTT.